Included here is one TCR beta chain sequence, with context. Its target antigen remains unknown. No per-base quality is available; no much larger clone lies one base away. This entry belongs to a study of blood T cell repertoires in COVID-19 (dated by TCRdb to the early 2020s). Regarding the complete study: Samples covering the acute and convalescent phases of COVID-19 were provided by collaborators in the United States, Italy and Spain. The material from the prospective study consisted of cDNA or gDNA derived from T cells, B-cell-depleted T cells, or PBMCs. Deeply sampled blood TCRbeta repertoires from subjects exposed to, actively infected with, or recovered from COVID-19 were included in the dataset. The repertoires were made available in a free public database intended to serve as a resource for research on the immune response to SARS-CoV-2. Samples were obtained from the ongoing ImmuneRACE study (first 160 participants) and from 1,000 to 1,500 subjects provided by 6 global collaborators. A de-identified subject ID, COVID-19 status, age in years and sex were almost always included in the sample metadata. Where available, HLA class I and class II types were obtained from metadata supplied by the sample provider rather than from assay-based typing.

The investigation overall reported the following: How much clinical and demographic metadata was included differed by source and by participant, and the metadata was provided uncurated.

CDR1 is given as SGHRS and CDR2 as YFSETQ, both from the germline V gene. There are 16 amino acids in the CDR3, from cysteine to phenylalanine inclusive. Solely the CDR3 DNA is kept, with 48 bases framed from the first base. Unmatched junction bases come to 5, with V trimmed by 0 bases and J by 1 base. The immunoSEQ Assay, a bias-controlled multiplex PCR, was used to amplify TCRbeta CDR3 regions from genomic DNA. Concerning the study's data processing: The number of nucleated cells in each sample was estimated by amplification of reference gene primers within the assay. To quantify the absolute abundance of each unique TCRbeta CDR3 rearrangement, sequence reads were collapsed and filtered. For each sample, productive Simpson clonality was calculated by taking the square root of Simpson's diversity index across productive rearrangements. TCRdb provides this immuneACCESS table in a form limited to in-frame rearrangements. Some clones are lacking; in checked studies, under half of them reflect an unresolved V gene, and why the rest are absent is not known. V, J and clone size reflect that table, while D and trimming were determined from the DNA. The sample yields about 500,000 clones; approximately 88% were counted once. Less than 9% of the sample belongs to the ten largest clones.

At one collaborating source in Seattle, patients were enrolled during active infection and were followed longitudinally through the course of disease. The collaborating institutions used their own protocols to collect whole blood in K2EDTA tubes. Collaborator samples were shipped for TCRbeta analysis as frozen whole blood, isolated PBMCs, or DNA extracted from either sample type. Specimen: peripheral blood. In this chain, TRBV5-1 is recombined with TRBJ1-2; a stretch of 8 junction bases matches TRBD1. This TCR derives from a woman in her forties or fifties with COVID-19, enrolled during active disease. The CDR3 protein sequence reads: CASSLDETGVNYGYTF. The sequence in DNA is TGCGCCAGCAGCTTGGATGAGACAGGGGTTAACTATGGCTACACCTTC.